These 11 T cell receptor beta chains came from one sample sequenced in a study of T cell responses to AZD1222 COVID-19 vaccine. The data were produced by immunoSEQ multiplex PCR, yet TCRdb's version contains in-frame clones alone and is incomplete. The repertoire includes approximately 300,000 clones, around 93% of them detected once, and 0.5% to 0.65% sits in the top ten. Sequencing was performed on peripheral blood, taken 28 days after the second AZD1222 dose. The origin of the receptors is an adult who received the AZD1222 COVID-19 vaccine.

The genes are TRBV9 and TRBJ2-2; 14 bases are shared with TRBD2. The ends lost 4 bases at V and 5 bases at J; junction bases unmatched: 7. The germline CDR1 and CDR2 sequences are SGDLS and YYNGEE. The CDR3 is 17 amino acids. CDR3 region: CASSPGGLAGVTGELFF. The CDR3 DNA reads TGTGCCAGCAGCCCGGGGGGACTAGCGGGAGTAACCGGGGAGCTGTTTTTT.

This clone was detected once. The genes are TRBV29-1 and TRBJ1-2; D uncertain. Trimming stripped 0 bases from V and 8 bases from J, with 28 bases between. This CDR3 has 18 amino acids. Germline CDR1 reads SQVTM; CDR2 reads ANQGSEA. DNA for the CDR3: TGCAGCGTTGAAGATCGAGCCCTCCCGGGCGGAGCCTTCTCCGGCTACACCTTC. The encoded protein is CSVEDRALPGGAFSGYTF.

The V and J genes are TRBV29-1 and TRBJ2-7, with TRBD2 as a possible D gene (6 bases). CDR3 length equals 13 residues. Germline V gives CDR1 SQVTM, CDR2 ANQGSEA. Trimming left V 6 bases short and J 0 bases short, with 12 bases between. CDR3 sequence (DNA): TGCAGCGTCCAGGGAGGAGGCTCCTACGAGCAGTACTTC. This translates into CSVQGGGSYEQYF.

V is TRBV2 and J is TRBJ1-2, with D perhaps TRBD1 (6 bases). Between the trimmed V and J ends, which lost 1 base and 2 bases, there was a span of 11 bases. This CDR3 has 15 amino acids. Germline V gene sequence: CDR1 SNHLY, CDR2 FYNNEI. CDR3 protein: CASSEGGALNYGYTF. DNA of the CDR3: TGTGCCAGCAGTGAAGGGGGGGCCTTAAACTATGGCTACACCTTC. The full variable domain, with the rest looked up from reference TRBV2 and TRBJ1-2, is EPEVTQTPSHQVTQMGQEVILRCVPISNHLYFYWYRQILGQKVEFLVSFYNNEISEKSEIFDDQFSVERPDGSNFTLKIRSTKLEDSAMYFCASSEGGALNYGYTFGSGTRLTVV.

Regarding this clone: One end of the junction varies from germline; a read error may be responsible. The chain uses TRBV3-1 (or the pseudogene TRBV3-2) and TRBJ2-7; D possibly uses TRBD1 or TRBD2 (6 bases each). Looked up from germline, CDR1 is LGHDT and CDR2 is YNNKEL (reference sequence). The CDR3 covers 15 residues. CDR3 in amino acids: CASTQVPGALAEQYF. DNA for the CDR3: TGTGCCAGCACCCAAGTCCCGGGGGCGTTGGCCGAGCAGTACTTC.

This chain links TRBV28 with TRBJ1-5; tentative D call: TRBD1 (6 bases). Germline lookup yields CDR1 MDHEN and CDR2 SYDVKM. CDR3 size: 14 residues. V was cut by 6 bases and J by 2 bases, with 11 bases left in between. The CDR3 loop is CASRGGWGNQPQHF. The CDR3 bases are TGTGCCAGCAGAGGGGGGTGGGGCAATCAGCCCCAGCATTTT.

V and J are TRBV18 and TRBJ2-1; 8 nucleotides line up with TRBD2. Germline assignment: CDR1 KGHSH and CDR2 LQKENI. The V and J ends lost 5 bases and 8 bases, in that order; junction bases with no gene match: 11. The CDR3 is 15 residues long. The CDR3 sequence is CASSTRVAGYDEQFF. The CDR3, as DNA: TGTGCCAGCTCAACCAGGGTAGCGGGATACGATGAGCAGTTCTTC.

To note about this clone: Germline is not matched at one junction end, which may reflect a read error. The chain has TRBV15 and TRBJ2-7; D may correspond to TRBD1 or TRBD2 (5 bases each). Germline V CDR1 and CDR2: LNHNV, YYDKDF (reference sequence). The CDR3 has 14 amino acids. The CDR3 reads CATSRVQGDQTLLF. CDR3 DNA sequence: TGTGCCACCAGCAGAGTCCAGGGAGACCAGACATTACTCTTC.

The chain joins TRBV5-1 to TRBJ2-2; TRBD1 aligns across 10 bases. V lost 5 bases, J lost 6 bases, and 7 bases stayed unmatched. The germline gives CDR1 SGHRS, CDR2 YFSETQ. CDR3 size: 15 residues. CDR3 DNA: TGCGCCAGCAGACTCCCGGGACAGGGGCCCGGGGAGCTGTTTTTT. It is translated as CASRLPGQGPGELFF.

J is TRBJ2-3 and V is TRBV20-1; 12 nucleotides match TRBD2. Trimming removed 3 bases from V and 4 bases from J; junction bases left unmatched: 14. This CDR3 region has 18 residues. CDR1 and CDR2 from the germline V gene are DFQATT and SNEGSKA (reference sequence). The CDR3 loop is CSASLAGGPSPHSDTQYF. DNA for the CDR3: TGCAGTGCTAGTCTAGCGGGAGGGCCCAGTCCCCACTCAGATACGCAGTATTTT.

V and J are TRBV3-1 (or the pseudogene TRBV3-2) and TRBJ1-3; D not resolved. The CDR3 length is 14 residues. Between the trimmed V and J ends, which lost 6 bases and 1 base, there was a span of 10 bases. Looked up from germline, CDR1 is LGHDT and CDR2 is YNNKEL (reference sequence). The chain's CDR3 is CASRTPSSGNTIYF. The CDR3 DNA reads TGTGCCAGCAGAACCCCATCTTCTGGAAACACCATATATTTT.